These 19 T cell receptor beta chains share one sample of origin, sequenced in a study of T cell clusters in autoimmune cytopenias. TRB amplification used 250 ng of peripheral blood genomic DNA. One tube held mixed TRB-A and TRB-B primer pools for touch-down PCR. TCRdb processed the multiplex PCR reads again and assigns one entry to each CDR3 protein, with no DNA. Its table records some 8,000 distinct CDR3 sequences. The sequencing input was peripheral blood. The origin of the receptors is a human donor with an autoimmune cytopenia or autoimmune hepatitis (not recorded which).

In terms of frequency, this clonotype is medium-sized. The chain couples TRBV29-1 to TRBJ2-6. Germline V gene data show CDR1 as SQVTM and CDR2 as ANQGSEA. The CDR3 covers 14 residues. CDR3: CSAGQGSGANVLTF. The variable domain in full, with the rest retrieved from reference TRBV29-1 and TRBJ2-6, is SAVISQKPSRDICQRGTSLTIQCQVDSQVTMMFWYRQQPGQSLTLIATANQGSEATYESGFVIDKFPISRPNLTFSTLTVSNMSPEDSSIYLCSAGQGSGANVLTFGAGSRLTVL.

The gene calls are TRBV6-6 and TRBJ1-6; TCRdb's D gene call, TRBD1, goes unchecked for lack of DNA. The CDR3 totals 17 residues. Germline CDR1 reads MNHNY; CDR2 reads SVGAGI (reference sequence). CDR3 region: CASSYFRQGGSNSPLHF.

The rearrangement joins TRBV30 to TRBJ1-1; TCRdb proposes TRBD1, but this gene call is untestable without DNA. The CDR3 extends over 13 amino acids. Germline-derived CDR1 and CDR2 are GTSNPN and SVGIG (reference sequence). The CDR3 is CAWSVSPGPGAFF.

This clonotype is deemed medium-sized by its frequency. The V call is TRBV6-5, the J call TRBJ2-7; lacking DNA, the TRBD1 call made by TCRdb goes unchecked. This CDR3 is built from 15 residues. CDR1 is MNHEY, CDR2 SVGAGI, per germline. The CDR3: CASRTTSRGRYEQYF.

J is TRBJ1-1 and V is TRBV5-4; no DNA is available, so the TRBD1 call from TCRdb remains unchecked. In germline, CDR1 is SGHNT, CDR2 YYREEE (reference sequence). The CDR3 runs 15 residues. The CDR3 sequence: CASSFGQARNTEAFF. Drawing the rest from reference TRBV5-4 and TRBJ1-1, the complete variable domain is ETGVTQSPTHLIKTRGQQVTLRCSSQSGHNTVSWYQQALGQGPQFIFQYYREEENGRGNFPPRFSGLQFPNYSSELNVNALELDDSALYLCASSFGQARNTEAFFGQGTRLTVV.

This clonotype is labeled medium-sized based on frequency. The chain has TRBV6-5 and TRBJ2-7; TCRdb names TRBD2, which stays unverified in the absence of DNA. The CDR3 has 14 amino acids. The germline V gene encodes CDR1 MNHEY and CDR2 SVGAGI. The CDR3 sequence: CASRRDVSGNEQYF.

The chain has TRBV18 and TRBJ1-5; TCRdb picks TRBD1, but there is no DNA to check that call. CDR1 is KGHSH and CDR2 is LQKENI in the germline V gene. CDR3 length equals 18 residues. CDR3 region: CASSPGSEWGEFNQPQHF. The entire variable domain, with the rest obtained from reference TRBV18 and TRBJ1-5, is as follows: NAGVMQNPRHLVRRRGQEARLRCSPMKGHSHVYWYRQLPEEGLKFMVYLQKENIIDESGMPKERFSAEFPKEGPSILRIQQVVRGDSAAYFCASSPGSEWGEFNQPQHFGDGTRLSIL.

The CDR3 is CASSHRLMNTEAFF. This chain joins TRBV5-6 and TRBJ1-1. The CDR3 contains 14 residues. Looked up from germline, CDR1 is SGHDT and CDR2 is YYEEEE.

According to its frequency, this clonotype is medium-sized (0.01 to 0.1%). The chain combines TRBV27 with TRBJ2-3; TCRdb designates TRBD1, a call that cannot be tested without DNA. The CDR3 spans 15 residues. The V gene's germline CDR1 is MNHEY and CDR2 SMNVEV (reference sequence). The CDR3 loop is CASSLGTGAGDTQYF.

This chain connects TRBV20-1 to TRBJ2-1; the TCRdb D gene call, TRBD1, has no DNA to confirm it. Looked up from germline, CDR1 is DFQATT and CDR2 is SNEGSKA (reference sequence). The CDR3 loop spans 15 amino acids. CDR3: CSARVQGWLYNEQFF.

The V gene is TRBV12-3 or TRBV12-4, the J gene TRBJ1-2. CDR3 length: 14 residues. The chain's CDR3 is CASSGAGGGYGYTF.

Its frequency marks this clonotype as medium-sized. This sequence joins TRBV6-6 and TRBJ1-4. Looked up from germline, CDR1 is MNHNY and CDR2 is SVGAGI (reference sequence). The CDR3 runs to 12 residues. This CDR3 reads CASSYRDGKLFF.

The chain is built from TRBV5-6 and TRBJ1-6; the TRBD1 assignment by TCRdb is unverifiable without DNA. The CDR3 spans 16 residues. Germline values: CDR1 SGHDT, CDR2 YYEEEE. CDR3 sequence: CASSSDRGRVNSPLHF.

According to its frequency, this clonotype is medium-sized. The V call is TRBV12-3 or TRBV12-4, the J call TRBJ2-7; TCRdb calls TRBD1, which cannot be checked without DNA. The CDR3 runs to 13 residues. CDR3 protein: CASSSNRVSEQYF.

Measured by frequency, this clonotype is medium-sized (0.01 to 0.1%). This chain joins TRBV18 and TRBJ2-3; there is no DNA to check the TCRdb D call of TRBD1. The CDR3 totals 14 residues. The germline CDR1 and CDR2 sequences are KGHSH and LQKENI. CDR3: CASSPNRETDTQYF.

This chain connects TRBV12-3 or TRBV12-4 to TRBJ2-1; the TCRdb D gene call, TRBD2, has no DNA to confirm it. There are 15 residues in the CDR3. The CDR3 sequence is CASSSLAGGLNEQFF.

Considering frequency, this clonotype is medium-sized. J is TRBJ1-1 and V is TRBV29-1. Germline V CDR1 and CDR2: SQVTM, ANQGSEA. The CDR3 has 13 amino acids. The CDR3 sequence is CSVPSTGGTEAFF. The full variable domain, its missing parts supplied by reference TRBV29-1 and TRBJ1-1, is SAVISQKPSRDICQRGTSLTIQCQVDSQVTMMFWYRQQPGQSLTLIATANQGSEATYESGFVIDKFPISRPNLTFSTLTVSNMSPEDSSIYLCSVPSTGGTEAFFGQGTRLTVV.

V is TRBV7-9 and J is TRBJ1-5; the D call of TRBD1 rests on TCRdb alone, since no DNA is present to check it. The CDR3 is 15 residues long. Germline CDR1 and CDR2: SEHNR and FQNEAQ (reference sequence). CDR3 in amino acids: CASSLGGGSNQPQHF.

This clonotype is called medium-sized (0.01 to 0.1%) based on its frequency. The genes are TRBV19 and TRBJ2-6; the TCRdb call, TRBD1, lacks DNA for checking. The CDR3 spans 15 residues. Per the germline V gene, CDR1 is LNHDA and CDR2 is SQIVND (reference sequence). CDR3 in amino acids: CASSMGGAGANVLTF.